The present T cell receptor (beta chain) was sequenced within a study of blood T cell repertoires in COVID-19 (dated by TCRdb to the early 2020s). At the level of the whole study: The collaborator samples originated in the United States, Italy and Spain and spanned the acute and convalescent phases of COVID-19. The material from the prospective study consisted of cDNA or gDNA derived from T cells, B-cell-depleted T cells, or PBMCs. Deeply sampled blood TCRbeta repertoires from subjects exposed to, actively infected with, or recovered from COVID-19 were included in the dataset. The repertoires were made available in a free public database intended to serve as a resource for research on the immune response to SARS-CoV-2. Samples were obtained from the ongoing ImmuneRACE study (first 160 participants) and from roughly 1,300 subjects provided by 6 global collaborators. Sample metadata almost always included a de-identified subject ID, COVID-19 status, age in years and sex. Where HLA class I and class II types were available, the types were taken from metadata supplied by the sample provider, not from assay-based typing.

Paper-wide results and their limitations: How much clinical and demographic metadata was included differed by source and by participant, and the metadata was provided uncurated.

Each collaborating institution followed its own protocols to collect whole blood in K2EDTA tubes. Collaborator samples were shipped for TCRbeta analysis as frozen whole blood, isolated PBMCs, or DNA extracted from either sample type. Deletion took 2 bases off V and 0 bases off J, with a span of 8 bases between the germline ends. Looking up the germline V gene yields CDR1 KGHSH and CDR2 LQKENI. Including the terminal cysteine and phenylalanine, the CDR3 comprises 14 residues. The DNA shown is the 42-base CDR3, in frame from base 1. In regard to this clone: Its antigen is not yet known. No qualities accompany the bases; no much larger clone lies one base away.

TCRbeta CDR3 regions were amplified from genomic DNA using the immunoSEQ Assay, a bias-controlled multiplex PCR. On the study's bioinformatics: The number of nucleated cells in each sample was estimated from the amplification of reference gene primers within the assay. To quantify the absolute abundance of each unique TCRbeta CDR3 rearrangement, sequence reads were collapsed and filtered. For each sample, productive Simpson clonality was calculated as the square root of Simpson's diversity index over productive rearrangements. The immuneACCESS repertoire file appears here via TCRdb, limited to in-frame rearrangements. These files lack a portion of the clones; in checked studies, under half of the deficit traces to unresolved V genes, and the cause of the others is not known. V and J calls and clone size come straight from that table; D and trimming were deduced from the DNA. A total of 30,000 to 45,000 clones appear in this sample, more than 70% of them only once. Roughly 32% of the sample comes from the top ten.

The V gene is TRBV18 and the J gene is TRBJ2-7; perhaps TRBD2 is the D gene, with 6 bases matching. The receptor was derived from a man aged 70 or older with active COVID-19. The specimen sequenced was peripheral blood. The CDR3 has the sequence CASSPLEGSYEQYF. The sequence in DNA is TGTGCCAGCTCACCATTGGAGGGCTCCTACGAGCAGTACTTC.